This is a list of T cell receptor beta chains from one sample in a study of T cells in Graves' hyperthyroidism and ophthalmopathy. TCRdb called the multiplex PCR reads again in MiXCR, with one record for every CDR3 protein. Among around 600,000 distinct CDR3 sequences listed, 14% were seen once. Sequenced material: blood. These receptor sequences come from a woman aged 45-60 years with Graves' ophthalmopathy. Each CDR3 is given with its conserved first and last residue. D genes are given only for firm matches. Part of the rows lack a size; the others show once, few, many or a class for expanded clones.

V gene: TRBV7-9
D gene: TRBD1
J gene: TRBJ1-1
clone size: many
CDR3 DNA: TGTGCCAGCAGCGGCTACAGGGGTATATCTGAAGCTTTCTTT
CDR3 protein: CASSGYRGISEAFF

V gene: TRBV29-1
D gene: -
J gene: TRBJ2-5
clone size: many
CDR3 DNA: TGCAGCGTTGCTTGGGGGGAGACCCAGTACTTC
CDR3 protein: CSVAWGETQYF

V gene: TRBV6-2/TRBV6-3
D gene: -
J gene: TRBJ2-7
clone size: many
CDR3 DNA: TGTGCCAGCAGGACGCCGTACGAGCAGTACTTC
CDR3 protein: CASRTPYEQYF

V gene: TRBV9
D gene: -
J gene: TRBJ2-1
clone size: many
CDR3 DNA: TGTGCCAGCAGCGTAGTGGGCGGGATCAATGAGCAGTTCTTC
CDR3 protein: CASSVVGGINEQFF

V gene: TRBV6-2/TRBV6-3
D gene: -
J gene: TRBJ2-7
clone size: many
CDR3 DNA: TGTGCCAGCAGTTACAGGGGAGGCTACGAGCAGTACTTC
CDR3 protein: CASSYRGGYEQYF

V gene: TRBV7-2
D gene: TRBD2
J gene: TRBJ2-3
clone size: many
CDR3 DNA: TGTGCCAGCAGCTTAGTGCTAGCGGGAGGGCCGAGAGATACGCAGTATTTT
CDR3 protein: CASSLVLAGGPRDTQYF

V gene: TRBV29-1
D gene: -
J gene: TRBJ2-1
clone size: many
CDR3 DNA: TGCAGCGTTGACCGCAGGGGGCTAGCGGGACCACTTAGCTCCTACAATGAGCAGTTCTTC
CDR3 protein: CSVDRRGLAGPLSSYNEQFF

V gene: TRBV29-1
D gene: TRBD1
J gene: TRBJ2-1
clone size: few
CDR3 DNA: TGCAGCGTTGAAGGGGGACAGGACTCCTACAATGAGCAGTTCTTC
CDR3 protein: CSVEGGQDSYNEQFF

V gene: TRBV5-1
D gene: -
J gene: TRBJ2-7
clone size: many
CDR3 DNA: TGCGCCAGCAGCTTGGTGGCTGAATACGAGCAGTACTTC
CDR3 protein: CASSLVAEYEQYF

V gene: TRBV29-1
D gene: -
J gene: TRBJ2-1
clone size: few
CDR3 DNA: TGCAGCGTTATAACTAAGAATGGTGAGCAGTTCTTC
CDR3 protein: CSVITKNGEQFF

V gene: TRBV5-1
D gene: -
J gene: TRBJ2-3
clone size: many
CDR3 DNA: TGCGCCAGCAGCTTGGGGGATCAAGCGGCAGATACGCAGTATTTT
CDR3 protein: CASSLGDQAADTQYF

V gene: TRBV7-3
D gene: TRBD1
J gene: TRBJ2-1
clone size: many
CDR3 DNA: TGTGCCAGCAGCTTAAGACAGGGGCTTTACAATGAGCAGTTCTTC
CDR3 protein: CASSLRQGLYNEQFF

V gene: TRBV6-1
D gene: TRBD1
J gene: TRBJ1-2
clone size: -
CDR3 DNA: TGTGCCAGCTATCAACAGGGGAAGCGAGTCGAAGGCTACACCTTC
CDR3 protein: CASYQQGKRVEGYTF

V gene: TRBV25-1
D gene: TRBD2
J gene: TRBJ2-3
clone size: once
CDR3 DNA: TGTGCCAGCAGTGCGGGACTAGCGGGATTCACAGATACGCAGTATTTT
CDR3 protein: CASSAGLAGFTDTQYF

V gene: TRBV27
D gene: -
J gene: TRBJ2-4
clone size: many
CDR3 DNA: TGTGCCAGCAGTTCTCCCGGGTCAGCCAAAAACATTCAGTACTTC
CDR3 protein: CASSSPGSAKNIQYF

V gene: TRBV25-1
D gene: -
J gene: TRBJ2-2
clone size: -
CDR3 DNA: TGTGCCAGCAGTGAATATAGTCCCCCCACCGGGGAGCTGTTTTTT
CDR3 protein: CASSEYSPPTGELFF

V gene: TRBV4-1
D gene: -
J gene: TRBJ1-5
clone size: -
CDR3 DNA: TGCGCCAGCAGCCAAGAGACAGGAGAAAATCAGCCCCAGCATTTT
CDR3 protein: CASSQETGENQPQHF

V gene: TRBV28
D gene: TRBD1
J gene: TRBJ1-6
clone size: few
CDR3 DNA: TGTGCCAGCAGTTTGGTAGAAAGGGACAGGCCGAATAATTCACCCCTCCACTTT
CDR3 protein: CASSLVERDRPNNSPLHF

V gene: TRBV9
D gene: -
J gene: TRBJ1-1
clone size: -
CDR3 DNA: TGTGCCAGCAGCGTATATCAGGGTGGGAACACTGAAGCTTTCTTT
CDR3 protein: CASSVYQGGNTEAFF

V gene: TRBV28
D gene: TRBD1
J gene: TRBJ1-1
clone size: many
CDR3 DNA: TGTGCCAGCCCAAAATCCGGGACAGTTAACACTGAAGCTTTCTTT
CDR3 protein: CASPKSGTVNTEAFF

V gene: TRBV29-1
D gene: -
J gene: TRBJ2-5
clone size: many
CDR3 DNA: TGCAGCGTTGCTAAGGGCACGGAGACCCAGTACTTC
CDR3 protein: CSVAKGTETQYF

V gene: TRBV2
D gene: TRBD2
J gene: TRBJ2-1
clone size: many
CDR3 DNA: TGTGCCAGCACCAAAACTAGCGGGAGGTACTACAATGAGCAGTTCTTC
CDR3 protein: CASTKTSGRYYNEQFF